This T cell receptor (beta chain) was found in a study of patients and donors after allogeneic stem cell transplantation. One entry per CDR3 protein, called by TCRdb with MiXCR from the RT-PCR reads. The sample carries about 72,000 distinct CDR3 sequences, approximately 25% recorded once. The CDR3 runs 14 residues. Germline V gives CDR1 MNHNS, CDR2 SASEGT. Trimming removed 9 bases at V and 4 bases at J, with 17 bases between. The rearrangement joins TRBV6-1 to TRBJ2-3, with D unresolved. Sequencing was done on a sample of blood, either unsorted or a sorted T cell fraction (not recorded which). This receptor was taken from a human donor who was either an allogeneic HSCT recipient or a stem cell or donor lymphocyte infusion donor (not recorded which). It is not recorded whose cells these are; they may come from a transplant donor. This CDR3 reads CASIKRLPSDTQYF. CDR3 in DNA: TGTGCCAGTATCAAAAGGCTCCCATCAGATACGCAGTATTTT.